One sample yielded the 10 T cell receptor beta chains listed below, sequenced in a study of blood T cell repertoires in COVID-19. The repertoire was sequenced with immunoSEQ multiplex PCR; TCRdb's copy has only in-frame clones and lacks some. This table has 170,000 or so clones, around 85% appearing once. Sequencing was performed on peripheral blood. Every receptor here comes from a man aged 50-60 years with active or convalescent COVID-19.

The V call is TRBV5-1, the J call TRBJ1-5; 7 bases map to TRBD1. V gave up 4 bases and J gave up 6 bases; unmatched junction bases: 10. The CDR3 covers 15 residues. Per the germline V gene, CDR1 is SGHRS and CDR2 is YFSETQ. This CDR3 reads CASSEEGQLGQPQHF. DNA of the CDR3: TGCGCCAGCAGCGAGGAGGGACAGTTAGGTCAGCCCCAGCATTTT.

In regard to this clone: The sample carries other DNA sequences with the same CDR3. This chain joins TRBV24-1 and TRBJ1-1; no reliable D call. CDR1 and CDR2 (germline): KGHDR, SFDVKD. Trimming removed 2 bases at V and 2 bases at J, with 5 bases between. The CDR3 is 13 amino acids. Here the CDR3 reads CATSDSPNTEAFF. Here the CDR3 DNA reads TGTGCCACCAGTGATTCCCCAAACACTGAAGCTTTCTTT.

CDR3 nucleotide sequence: TGTGCCAGCAGCCAAGGACTAGCGGGCGAGCAGTACTTC. The encoded protein is CASSQGLAGEQYF. This sequence joins TRBV14 and TRBJ2-7, with TRBD2 matching 10 bases. Germline V gene data show CDR1 as SGHDN and CDR2 as FVKESK. The V segment lost 1 base and the J segment 6 bases; nucleotides outside the gene matches: 0. This CDR3 spans 13 amino acids.

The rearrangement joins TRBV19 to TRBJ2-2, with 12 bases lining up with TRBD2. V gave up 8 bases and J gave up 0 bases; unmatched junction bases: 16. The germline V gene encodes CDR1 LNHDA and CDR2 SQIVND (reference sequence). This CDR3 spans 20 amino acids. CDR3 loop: CASSRLAGDSTYANTGELFF. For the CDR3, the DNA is TGTGCCAGTTCGAGACTAGCGGGAGATTCTACCTACGCGAACACCGGGGAGCTGTTTTTT. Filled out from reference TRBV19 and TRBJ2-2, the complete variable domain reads DGGITQSPKYLFRKEGQNVTLSCEQNLNHDAMYWYRQDPGQGLRLIYYSQIVNDFQKGDIAEGYSVSREKKESFPLTVTSAQKNPTAFYLCASSRLAGDSTYANTGELFFGEGSRLTVL.

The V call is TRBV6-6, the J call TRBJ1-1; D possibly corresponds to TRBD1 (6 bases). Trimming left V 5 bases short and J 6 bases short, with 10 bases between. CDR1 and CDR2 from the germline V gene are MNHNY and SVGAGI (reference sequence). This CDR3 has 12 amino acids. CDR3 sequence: CASSAGTSEAFF. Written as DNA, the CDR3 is TGTGCCAGCAGTGCCGGGACATCTGAAGCTTTCTTT.

The CDR3 reads CASTRGTVNNSPLHF. DNA for the CDR3: TGTGCCAGCACCCGTGGGACAGTTAATAATTCACCCCTCCACTTT. The V and J genes are TRBV5-6 and TRBJ1-6; TRBD1 agrees at 7 bases. Germline lookup yields CDR1 SGHDT and CDR2 YYEEEE. This CDR3 has 15 residues. The V and J ends lost 6 bases and 5 bases, in that order; junction bases with no gene match: 8. Combining the CDR3 with reference TRBV5-6 and TRBJ1-6 gives the whole variable domain DAGVTQSPTHLIKTRGQQVTLRCSPKSGHDTVSWYQQALGQGPQFIFQYYEEEERQRGNFPDRFSGHQFPNYSSELNVNALLLGDSALYLCASTRGTVNNSPLHFGNGTRLTVT.

CDR3 protein: CASSNDQRGTEAFF. The CDR3 nucleotides are TGTGCCAGCAGCAATGATCAACGGGGCACTGAAGCTTTCTTT. The chain joins TRBV5-6 to TRBJ1-1, with D uncertain. The ends were cut back, 4 bases at V and 4 bases at J, with 14 bases in the middle. In germline, CDR1 is SGHDT, CDR2 YYEEEE. CDR3 length: 14 residues.

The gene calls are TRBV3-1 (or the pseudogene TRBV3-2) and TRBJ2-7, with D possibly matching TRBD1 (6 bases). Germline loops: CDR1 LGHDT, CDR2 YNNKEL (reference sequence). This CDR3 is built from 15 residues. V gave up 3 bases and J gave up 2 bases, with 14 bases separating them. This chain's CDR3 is CASSQEYGQTYEQYF. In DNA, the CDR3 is TGTGCCAGCAGCCAGGAATATGGACAGACCTACGAGCAGTACTTC.

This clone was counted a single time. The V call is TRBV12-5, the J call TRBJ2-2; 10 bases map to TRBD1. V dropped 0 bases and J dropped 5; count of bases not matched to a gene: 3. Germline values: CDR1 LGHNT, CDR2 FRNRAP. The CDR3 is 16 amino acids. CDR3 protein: CASGLVGTGVTGELFF. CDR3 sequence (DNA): TGTGCTAGTGGTTTGGTAGGGACAGGGGTGACCGGGGAGCTGTTTTTT.

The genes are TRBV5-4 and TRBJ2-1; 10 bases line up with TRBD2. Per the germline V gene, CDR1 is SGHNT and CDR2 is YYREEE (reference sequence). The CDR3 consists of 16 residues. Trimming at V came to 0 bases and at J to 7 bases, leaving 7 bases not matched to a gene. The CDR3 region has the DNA TGTGCCAGCAGCTTGGGAGGACTAGCGGACCGAAATGAGCAGTTCTTC. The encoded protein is CASSLGGLADRNEQFF.